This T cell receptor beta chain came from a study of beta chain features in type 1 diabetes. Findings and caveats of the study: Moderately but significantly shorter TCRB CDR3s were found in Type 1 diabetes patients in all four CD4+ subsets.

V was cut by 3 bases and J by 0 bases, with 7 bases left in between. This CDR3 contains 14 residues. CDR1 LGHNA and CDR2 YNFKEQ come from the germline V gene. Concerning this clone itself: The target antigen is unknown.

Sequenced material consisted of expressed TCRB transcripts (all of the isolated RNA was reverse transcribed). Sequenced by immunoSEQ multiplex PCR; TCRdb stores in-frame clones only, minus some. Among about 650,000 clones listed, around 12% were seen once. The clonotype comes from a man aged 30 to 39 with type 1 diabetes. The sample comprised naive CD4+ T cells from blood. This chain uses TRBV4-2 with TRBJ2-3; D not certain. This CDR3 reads CASSQGESTDTQYF. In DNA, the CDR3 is TGTGCCAGCAGCCAGGGCGAGAGCACAGATACGCAGTATTTT.